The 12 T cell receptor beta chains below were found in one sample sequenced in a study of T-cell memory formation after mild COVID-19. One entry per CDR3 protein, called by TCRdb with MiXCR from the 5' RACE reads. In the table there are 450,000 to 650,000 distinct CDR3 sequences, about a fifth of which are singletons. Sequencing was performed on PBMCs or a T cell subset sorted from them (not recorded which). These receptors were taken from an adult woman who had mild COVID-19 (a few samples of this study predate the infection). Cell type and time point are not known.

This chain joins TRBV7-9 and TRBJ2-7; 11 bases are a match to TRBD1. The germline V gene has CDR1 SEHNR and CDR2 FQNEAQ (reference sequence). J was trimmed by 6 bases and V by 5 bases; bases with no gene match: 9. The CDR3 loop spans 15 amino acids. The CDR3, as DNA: TGTGCCAGCAGCAAAACGGGGACAGGGGGTGTCGAGCAGTACTTC. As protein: CASSKTGTGGVEQYF.

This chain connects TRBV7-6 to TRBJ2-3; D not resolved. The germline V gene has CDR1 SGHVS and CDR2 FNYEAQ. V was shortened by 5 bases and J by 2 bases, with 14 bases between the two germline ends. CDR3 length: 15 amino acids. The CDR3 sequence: CASSPPTGHTDTQYF. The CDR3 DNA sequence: TGTGCCAGCAGCCCTCCCACGGGCCACACAGATACGCAGTATTTT.

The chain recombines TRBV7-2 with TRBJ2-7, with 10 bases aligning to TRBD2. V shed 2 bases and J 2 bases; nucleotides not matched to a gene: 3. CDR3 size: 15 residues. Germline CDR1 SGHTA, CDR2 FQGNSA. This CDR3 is CASSLTSGVPYEQYF. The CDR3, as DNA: TGTGCCAGCAGCTTAACTAGCGGGGTACCCTACGAGCAGTACTTC. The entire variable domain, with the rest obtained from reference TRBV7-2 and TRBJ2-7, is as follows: GAGVSQSPSNKVTEKGKDVELRCDPISGHTALYWYRQSLGQGLEFLIYFQGNSAPDKSGLPSDRFSAERTGGSVSTLTIQRTQQEDSAVYLCASSLTSGVPYEQYFGPGTRLTVT.

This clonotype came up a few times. This CDR3 reads CASSPTRRSTDTQYF. The CDR3 coding sequence is TGTGCCAGCAGCCCCACTCGGAGGAGCACAGATACGCAGTATTTT. J is TRBJ2-3 and V is TRBV12-3 or TRBV12-4; D is possibly TRBD2 (5 bases). This CDR3 region has 15 residues. The V end was cut by 6 bases, the J end by 0 bases, with 13 bases between.

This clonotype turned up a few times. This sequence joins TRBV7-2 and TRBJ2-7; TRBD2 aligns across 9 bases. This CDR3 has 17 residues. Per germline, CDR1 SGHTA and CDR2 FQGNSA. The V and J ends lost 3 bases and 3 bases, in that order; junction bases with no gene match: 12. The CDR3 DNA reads TGTGCCAGCAGCTTCACTTGGGGTAGCGGGAGTGGCTACGAGCAGTACTTC. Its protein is CASSFTWGSGSGYEQYF.

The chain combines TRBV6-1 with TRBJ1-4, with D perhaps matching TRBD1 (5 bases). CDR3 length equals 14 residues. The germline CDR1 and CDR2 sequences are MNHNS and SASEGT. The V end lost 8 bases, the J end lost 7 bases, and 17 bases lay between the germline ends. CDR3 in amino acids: CASRTTGRSEKLFF. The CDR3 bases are TGTGCCAGCCGTACCACGGGACGGAGTGAAAAACTGTTTTTT.

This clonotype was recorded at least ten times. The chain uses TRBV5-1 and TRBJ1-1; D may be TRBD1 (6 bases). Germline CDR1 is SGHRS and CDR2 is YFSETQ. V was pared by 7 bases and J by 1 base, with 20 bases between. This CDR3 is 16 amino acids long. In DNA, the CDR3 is TGCGCCAGCGGGGGCTTGGCTCGGGGGCAGAACACTGAAGCTTTCTTT. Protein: CASGGLARGQNTEAFF.

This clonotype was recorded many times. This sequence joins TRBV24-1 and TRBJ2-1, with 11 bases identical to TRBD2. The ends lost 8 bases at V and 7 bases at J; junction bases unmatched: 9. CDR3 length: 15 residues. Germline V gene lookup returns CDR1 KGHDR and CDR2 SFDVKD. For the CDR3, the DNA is TGTGCCACCATGGTAGCGGGAGGGCCTAATAATGAGCAGTTCTTC. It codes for CATMVAGGPNNEQFF.

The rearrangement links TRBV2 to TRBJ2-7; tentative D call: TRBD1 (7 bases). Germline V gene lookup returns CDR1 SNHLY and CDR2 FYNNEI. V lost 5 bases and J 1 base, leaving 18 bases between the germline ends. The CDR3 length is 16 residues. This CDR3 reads CASSSPGRDSSYEQYF. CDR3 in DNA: TGTGCCAGCAGTTCCCCCGGGCGGGACAGTTCCTACGAGCAGTACTTC.

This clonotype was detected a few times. The CDR3 sequence is CASSLLSSGGGETQYF. The CDR3 DNA is TGTGCCAGCAGCTTATTGTCTAGCGGGGGAGGGGAGACCCAGTACTTC. The chain is built from TRBV7-6 and TRBJ2-5; 10 bases fit TRBD2. CDR1 is SGHVS, CDR2 FNYEAQ, per germline. V shed 2 bases and J 5 bases; nucleotides not matched to a gene: 8. The CDR3 covers 16 residues.

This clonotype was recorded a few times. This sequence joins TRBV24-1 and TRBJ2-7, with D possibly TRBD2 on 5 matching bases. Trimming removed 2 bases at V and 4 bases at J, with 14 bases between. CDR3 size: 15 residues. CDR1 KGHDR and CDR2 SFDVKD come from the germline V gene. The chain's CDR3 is CATSDYSPRGYEQYF. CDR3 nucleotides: TGTGCCACCAGTGATTATTCCCCCAGAGGGTACGAGCAGTACTTC.

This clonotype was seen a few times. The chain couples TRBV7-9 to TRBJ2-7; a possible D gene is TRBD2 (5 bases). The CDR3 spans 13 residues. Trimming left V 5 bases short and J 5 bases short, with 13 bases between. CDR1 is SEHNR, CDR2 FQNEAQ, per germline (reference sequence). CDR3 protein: CASSQSRVDEQYF. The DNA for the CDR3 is TGTGCCAGCAGCCAGTCGAGGGTGGACGAGCAGTACTTC.